The 17 T cell receptor beta chains reported below all come from one sample, sequenced in a study of blood T cell repertoires in COVID-19. The table came from immunoSEQ multiplex PCR; TCRdb's copy has only in-frame clones and leaves some out. The sample shows about 140,000 clones, 86% of them seen only once. Sequences were obtained from peripheral blood. The origin of the receptors is a woman aged 55-70 years with acute or convalescent COVID-19.

Turning to this clone: The same CDR3 also results from other DNA sequences found in this sample. The rearrangement joins TRBV28 to TRBJ1-5; 7 bases line up with TRBD1. Trimming took 6 bases from V and 1 from J; bases not matched to a gene: 3. Germline CDR1 is MDHEN and CDR2 is SYDVKM. The CDR3 is made up of 14 amino acids. CDR3 nucleotides: TGTGCCAGCAGACCAGGGGGAAGCAATCAGCCCCAGCATTTT. It translates to CASRPGGSNQPQHF.

V gene TRBV7-2 combines with J gene TRBJ2-7, with unresolved D. With 1 base removed from V and 2 bases from J, the gap between germline ends came to 3 bases. The CDR3 contains 12 residues. CDR1 SGHTA and CDR2 FQGNSA come from the germline V gene. CDR3 region: CASSLVTYEQYF. The CDR3 DNA reads TGTGCCAGCAGCTTAGTCACCTACGAGCAGTACTTC. Full variable domain (outside the CDR3, taken from reference TRBV7-2 and TRBJ2-7): GAGVSQSPSNKVTEKGKDVELRCDPISGHTALYWYRQSLGQGLEFLIYFQGNSAPDKSGLPSDRFSAERTGGSVSTLTIQRTQQEDSAVYLCASSLVTYEQYFGPGTRLTVT.

The rearrangement links TRBV9 to TRBJ2-1, with 7 positions matching TRBD1. This CDR3 has 20 residues. The germline gives CDR1 SGDLS, CDR2 YYNGEE. V shed 4 bases and J 1 base; nucleotides not matched to a gene: 20. The chain's CDR3 is CASSQYGGTVGGGSYNEQFF. CDR3 bases: TGTGCCAGCAGCCAGTATGGTGGGACAGTTGGAGGAGGTTCCTACAATGAGCAGTTCTTC.

This clone came up once. J is TRBJ1-6 and V is TRBV5-5; TRBD1 is a possible D gene (6 bases). CDR1 and CDR2 (germline): SGHKS, YYEKEE (reference sequence). The length of the CDR3 is 13 residues. V lost 5 bases and J lost 7, with 10 bases in between. As DNA, the CDR3 is TGTGCCAGCAGTCGACAGGAGAATTCACCCCTCCACTTT. It yields the protein CASSRQENSPLHF.

V is TRBV19 and J is TRBJ2-7; D is ambiguous. The CDR3 is 11 amino acids. Germline CDR1 is LNHDA and CDR2 is SQIVND (reference sequence). The V and J ends lost 3 bases and 6 bases respectively, with 6 bases between them. DNA for the CDR3: TGTGCCAGTAGTATCGGCGGCGAGCAGTACTTC. This codes for CASSIGGEQYF.

The chain couples TRBV27 to TRBJ1-1, with a tentative D call TRBD1 (5 bases). Per the germline V gene, CDR1 is MNHEY and CDR2 is SMNVEV (reference sequence). CDR3 length: 13 residues. V was clipped by 3 bases and J by 3 bases, with 8 bases between them. As DNA, the CDR3 is TGTGCCAGCAGTTTCCAGGGTGACACTGAAGCTTTCTTT. It encodes CASSFQGDTEAFF.

The chain couples TRBV4-3 to TRBJ1-5, with a tentative D call TRBD1 (5 bases). CDR1 is LGHNA and CDR2 is YSLEER in the germline V gene. The CDR3 is 15 residues long. The V and J ends lost 0 bases and 1 base respectively, with 7 bases between them. CDR3 protein: CASSQDWGSNQPQHF. The CDR3 nucleotides are TGCGCCAGCAGCCAAGATTGGGGCAGCAATCAGCCCCAGCATTTT.

This clone was detected only a few times. The V and J genes are TRBV19 and TRBJ1-3; tentative D call: TRBD1 (6 bases). Germline CDR1 LNHDA, CDR2 SQIVND (reference sequence). There are 16 residues in the CDR3. The V and J ends lost 7 bases and 6 bases respectively, with 22 bases between them. The CDR3 DNA sequence: TGTGCCAGTACCCGGAGCTACAGGGATCAAATAAACACCATATATTTT. This encodes CASTRSYRDQINTIYF.

The V and J genes are TRBV5-1 and TRBJ2-5; 13 nucleotides align to TRBD2. The CDR3 sequence is 16 residues long. J was trimmed by 2 bases and V by 2 bases; bases with no gene match: 3. CDR1 and CDR2 (germline): SGHRS, YFSETQ. In nucleotides, the CDR3 is TGCGCCAGCAGCTTCGGACTAGCGGGGGTTCAAGAGACCCAGTACTTC. It encodes CASSFGLAGVQETQYF.

The V gene is TRBV14, the J gene TRBJ2-5; tentatively, D is TRBD1 (7 bases). Trimming left V 4 bases short and J 3 bases short, with 9 bases between. Looked up from germline, CDR1 is SGHDN and CDR2 is FVKESK. The CDR3 length is 13 residues. CDR3 nucleotides: TGTGCCAGCAGCCGCAGGGGGGAAGAGACCCAGTACTTC. It yields the protein CASSRRGEETQYF.

V is TRBV3-1 (or the pseudogene TRBV3-2) and J is TRBJ2-1, with 7 bases matching TRBD1. The CDR3 length is 16 residues. The V gene's germline CDR1 is LGHDT and CDR2 YNNKEL (reference sequence). Unmatched junction bases numbered 3, after V lost 1 base and J lost 0 bases. CDR3 protein: CASSQARGLSYNEQFF. CDR3 sequence (DNA): TGTGCCAGCAGCCAAGCGAGGGGGCTCTCCTACAATGAGCAGTTCTTC.

The gene calls are TRBV27 and TRBJ2-2, with D maybe TRBD2 (6 bases). CDR1 and CDR2 (germline): MNHEY, SMNVEV (reference sequence). CDR3 length equals 15 residues. Trimming left V 1 base short and J 7 bases short, with 13 bases between. The CDR3 sequence is CASSLFGSGGGELFF. CDR3 nucleotides: TGTGCCAGCAGTTTATTTGGTAGCGGCGGCGGGGAGCTGTTTTTT.

The J gene is TRBJ1-5, the V gene TRBV28; tentatively, D is TRBD1 (5 bases). In germline, CDR1 is MDHEN, CDR2 SYDVKM. The CDR3 covers 15 residues. Deletions cut 2 bases from V and 0 bases from J, with 8 bases between. The DNA for the CDR3 is TGTGCCAGCAGTTTAGACAGTTCTAGCAATCAGCCCCAGCATTTT. Translating it yields CASSLDSSSNQPQHF.

The chain employs TRBV4-1 and TRBJ2-5; D not certain. Germline V gene lookup returns CDR1 MGHRA and CDR2 YSYEKL. Between the trimmed V and J ends, which lost 4 bases and 5 bases, there was a span of 11 bases. The CDR3 is made up of 13 amino acids. The CDR3, as DNA: TGCGCCAGCAGCCTCGAGGAGAGGGAGACCCAGTACTTC. Encoded protein: CASSLEERETQYF.

The chain has TRBV7-9 and TRBJ2-3; 11 bases match TRBD2. Germline trimming cut 0 bases from V and 4 bases from J; bases unmatched to any gene: 9. The CDR3 is 18 amino acids. CDR1 and CDR2 from the germline V gene are SEHNR and FQNEAQ (reference sequence). The CDR3 loop is CASSLAPLTSGDADTQYF. The CDR3 DNA is TGTGCCAGCAGCTTAGCCCCACTGACTAGCGGGGATGCAGATACGCAGTATTTT.

This CDR3 is CASSLVTGEAGELFF. The CDR3 bases are TGTGCCAGCAGCTTGGTCACGGGGGAGGCCGGGGAGCTGTTTTTT. The genes are TRBV5-6 and TRBJ2-2, with D possibly being TRBD2 (6 bases). With 0 bases removed from V and 6 bases from J, the gap between germline ends came to 12 bases. The germline gives CDR1 SGHDT, CDR2 YYEEEE. The CDR3 consists of 15 residues.

The chain combines TRBV7-9 with TRBJ1-2, with a weak D call TRBD1 (6 bases). Germline CDR1 reads SEHNR; CDR2 reads FQNEAQ (reference sequence). The CDR3 length is 15 residues. V was shortened by 8 bases and J by 3 bases, with 19 bases between the two germline ends. This CDR3 is CASLWTVEGDYGYTF. CDR3 coding DNA: TGTGCCAGCCTCTGGACAGTTGAGGGGGACTATGGCTACACCTTC. Together with reference TRBV7-9 and TRBJ1-2, the CDR3 gives the full variable domain: DTGVSQNPRHKITKRGQNVTFRCDPISEHNRLYWYRQTLGQGPEFLTYFQNEAQLEKSRLLSDRFSAERPKGSFSTLEIQRTEQGDSAMYLCASLWTVEGDYGYTFGSGTRLTVV.